The present T cell receptor (beta chain) was sequenced within a study of T cell responses to AZD1222 COVID-19 vaccine. This clone was seen just once. Its antigen is as yet unknown. One junction end does not reproduce the germline sequence, and a read error may be involved. Regarding the study as a whole: At study baseline, merely several AZD1222 recipients were seropositive. Spike-specific TCR breadth and depth rose after two AZD1222 doses. White British people made up most donors, females outnumbered males, and clonal diversity was possibly underestimated.

Repertoires were generated with immunoSEQ multiplex PCR, while TCRdb's copy carries only in-frame clones and drops some. Seen here are about 86,000 clones, around nine tenths observed once, and the top ten hold 2.5% to 3.5%. This TCR came from an adult in good health. Sequences were derived from peripheral blood, sampled on day 0 of AZD1222 vaccination.

In DNA, the CDR3 is TGTGCCAGCACCTTAACAGGGGACTATGGCTACACCTTC. Residues: CASTLTGDYGYTF. The V and J genes are TRBV7-8 and TRBJ1-2, with 7 bases aligning to TRBD1. This CDR3 is built from 13 residues. CDR1 and CDR2 from the germline V gene are SGHVS and FQNEAQ.